The 9 T cell receptor beta chains in this list originate from one sample, sequenced in a study of shared clonotypes between healthy human individuals. Assay used: immunoSEQ multiplex PCR; TCRdb lists only in-frame clones, some missing. Here the sample spans millions of clones, around nine tenths being singletons. The sequencing sample was made of naive CD4+ T cells sorted from blood. Indicated subset: CD45RA+ positively selected. The receptors were gathered from a man between 18 and 35 years old in good health.

This clone was seen a single time. The genes are TRBV2 and TRBJ1-2, with D perhaps matching TRBD1 (6 bases). Germline CDR1 reads SNHLY; CDR2 reads FYNNEI. V gave up 3 bases and J gave up 5 bases, with 13 bases separating them. This CDR3 spans 14 amino acids. CDR3 in DNA: TGTGCCAGCAGTGATCCGGGGGCCGGGTATGGCTACACCTTC. Amino acids: CASSDPGAGYGYTF.

The V call is TRBV15, the J call TRBJ2-7; the match to TRBD2 covers 7 bases. Germline V gene data show CDR1 as LNHNV and CDR2 as YYDKDF (reference sequence). V was pared by 0 bases and J by 3 bases, with 8 bases of the junction left unmatched. CDR3 length equals 16 residues. The CDR3 DNA is TGTGCCACCAGCAGAGATAGTGGTCTAGCGGTCTACGAGCAGTACTTC. It specifies CATSRDSGLAVYEQYF.

A remark on this clone: Other DNA sequences from this sample encode an identical CDR3 as well. The chain uses TRBV7-9 and TRBJ2-7; 7 nucleotides align to TRBD1. Germline assignment: CDR1 SEHNR and CDR2 FQNEAQ (reference sequence). This CDR3 is 13 amino acids long. The ends lost 4 bases at V and 3 bases at J; junction bases unmatched: 3. The CDR3 here is CASSSAGGYEQYF. The CDR3 nucleotides are TGTGCCAGCAGCTCTGCAGGGGGCTACGAGCAGTACTTC. Complete variable domain (other parts from reference TRBV7-9 and TRBJ2-7): DTGVSQNPRHKITKRGQNVTFRCDPISEHNRLYWYRQTLGQGPEFLTYFQNEAQLEKSRLLSDRFSAERPKGSFSTLEIQRTEQGDSAMYLCASSSAGGYEQYFGPGTRLTVT.

The V gene is TRBV2, the J gene TRBJ1-1; D uncertain. CDR3 length equals 14 residues. Looked up from germline, CDR1 is SNHLY and CDR2 is FYNNEI. The V end lost 5 bases, the J end lost 4 bases, and 14 bases lay between the germline ends. The CDR3 nucleotides read TGTGCCAGCAGTCCCGAAGGGCTACTCACTGAAGCTTTCTTT. Protein: CASSPEGLLTEAFF.

V and J are TRBV9 and TRBJ2-1, with D possibly being TRBD2 (6 bases). In germline, CDR1 is SGDLS, CDR2 YYNGEE. V lost 2 bases and J 5 bases, leaving 11 bases between the germline ends. This CDR3 contains 14 residues. The CDR3: CASSVDSGDNEQFF. The CDR3 nucleotides read TGTGCCAGCAGCGTCGATAGCGGAGACAATGAGCAGTTCTTC.

This sequence joins TRBV7-8 and TRBJ2-6; D remains ambiguous. Germline V gene data show CDR1 as SGHVS and CDR2 as FQNEAQ. The CDR3 covers 15 residues. V was cut by 2 bases and J by 2 bases, with 7 bases left in between. Written as DNA, the CDR3 is TGTGCCAGCAGCTTAAGCAGCGCTGGGGCCAACGTCCTGACTTTC. Translation gives CASSLSSAGANVLTF.

The chain is built from TRBV5-1 and TRBJ2-1, with 12 bases matching TRBD1. Germline V lookup: CDR1 SGHRS, CDR2 YFSETQ. V shed 3 bases, J shed 8 bases, and the junction held 6 bases outside the gene matches. The CDR3 contains 15 residues. The CDR3 reads CASSSGTGGKDEQFF. CDR3 in DNA: TGCGCCAGCAGCTCGGGGACAGGGGGCAAGGATGAGCAGTTCTTC.

The J gene is TRBJ2-1, the V gene TRBV7-8; 12 bases map to TRBD1. The V gene's germline CDR1 is SGHVS and CDR2 FQNEAQ. This CDR3 is 16 amino acids long. Trimming at V came to 5 bases and at J to 7 bases, leaving 9 bases not matched to a gene. The CDR3 here is CASSTRDRGQGNEQFF. DNA of the CDR3: TGTGCCAGCAGCACCCGGGACAGGGGGCAGGGGAATGAGCAGTTCTTC.

The V gene is TRBV5-1, the J gene TRBJ1-1; D uncertain. In germline, CDR1 is SGHRS, CDR2 YFSETQ. Trimming took 7 bases from V and 1 from J, leaving 8 bases between them. The CDR3 consists of 12 residues. CDR3 sequence (DNA): TGCGCCAGCGGAGAGCCGAACACTGAAGCTTTCTTT. Encoded protein: CASGEPNTEAFF.